This is a list of T cell receptor beta chains from one sample in a study of blood T cells in healthy people across ages. TCRdb independently ran MiXCR on the 5' RACE reads; one entry per CDR3 protein. Counted here are fewer than 1 million distinct CDR3 sequences, roughly 44% occurring once; the ten biggest clones make up roughly 19%. The specimen was blood. Every receptor here comes from a man aged 60-69 years in good health. Both conserved end residues are part of each CDR3. Fields, in order: J gene, clone size, D gene, V gene, CDR3 protein, CDR3 DNA. A D gene is named only where the DNA matches it firmly. Rows give clone size only sometimes, using once, few, many, or a class for an expanded clone.

j_gene: TRBJ1-2; abundance: -; d_gene: -; v_gene: TRBV6-5; CDR3aa: CASTRDINNYGYTF; CDR3nt: TGTGCCAGCACCCGGGACATCAACAACTATGGCTACACCTTC
j_gene: TRBJ1-2; abundance: -; d_gene: TRBD1; v_gene: TRBV7-9; CDR3aa: CASSYSPGQNYGYTF; CDR3nt: TGTGCCAGCAGCTATAGTCCGGGACAGAACTATGGCTACACCTTC
j_gene: TRBJ2-3; abundance: many; d_gene: -; v_gene: TRBV6-5; CDR3aa: CASSAGPLDTQYF; CDR3nt: TGTGCCAGCAGTGCCGGACCTCTAGATACGCAGTATTTT
j_gene: TRBJ2-7; abundance: -; d_gene: -; v_gene: TRBV2; CDR3aa: CASRPRESSYEQYF; CDR3nt: TGTGCCAGCAGGCCCCGGGAGAGCTCCTACGAGCAGTACTTC
j_gene: TRBJ1-2; abundance: -; d_gene: -; v_gene: TRBV7-9; CDR3aa: CASRQATYGYTF; CDR3nt: TGTGCCAGCAGGCAGGCCACCTATGGCTACACCTTC
j_gene: TRBJ1-2; abundance: few; d_gene: -; v_gene: TRBV5-1; CDR3aa: CASSSTRANYGYTF; CDR3nt: TGCGCCAGCAGCAGCACTAGAGCTAACTATGGCTACACCTTC
j_gene: TRBJ2-7; abundance: -; d_gene: -; v_gene: TRBV10-3; CDR3aa: CANGPTTYEQYF; CDR3nt: TGTGCCAACGGCCCGACCACCTACGAGCAGTACTTC
j_gene: TRBJ2-5; abundance: few; d_gene: -; v_gene: TRBV11-3; CDR3aa: CASSSPGADTDQETQYF; CDR3nt: TGTGCCAGCAGCTCCCCGGGGGCGGATACGGACCAAGAGACCCAGTACTTC
j_gene: TRBJ2-1; abundance: few; d_gene: TRBD2; v_gene: TRBV29-1; CDR3aa: CSVVIAGRSYNEQFF; CDR3nt: TGCAGCGTTGTAATAGCGGGACGGAGCTACAATGAGCAGTTCTTC
j_gene: TRBJ1-1; abundance: -; d_gene: -; v_gene: TRBV6-2/TRBV6-3; CDR3aa: CASSPIGGNTEAFF; CDR3nt: TGTGCCAGCAGTCCTATCGGCGGGAACACTGAAGCTTTCTTT
j_gene: TRBJ1-2; abundance: -; d_gene: -; v_gene: TRBV5-6; CDR3aa: CASSPLGQSNYGYTF; CDR3nt: TGTGCCAGCAGCCCTCTCGGACAGAGTAACTATGGCTACACCTTC
j_gene: TRBJ1-6; abundance: few; d_gene: -; v_gene: TRBV7-2; CDR3aa: CASSVRRVNSPLHF; CDR3nt: TGTGCCAGCAGTGTCCGCAGGGTTAATTCACCCCTCCACTTT
j_gene: TRBJ1-2; abundance: -; d_gene: -; v_gene: TRBV25-1; CDR3aa: CATGTELFGYTF; CDR3nt: TGTGCCACCGGGACGGAACTATTTGGCTACACCTTC
j_gene: TRBJ2-5; abundance: -; d_gene: -; v_gene: TRBV11-3; CDR3aa: CASSFSCVQYF; CDR3nt: TGTGCCAGCAGTTTCTCGTGCGTGCAGTACTTC
j_gene: TRBJ1-5; abundance: few; d_gene: -; v_gene: TRBV28; CDR3aa: CASSLRRSNQPQHF; CDR3nt: TGTGCCAGCAGTTTAAGGCGAAGCAATCAGCCCCAGCATTTT
j_gene: TRBJ1-5; abundance: few; d_gene: -; v_gene: TRBV4-1; CDR3aa: CASSHDVFRRFPQHF; CDR3nt: TGCGCCAGCAGCCATGACGTCTTCCGACGGTTCCCCCAGCATTTT
j_gene: TRBJ2-1; abundance: many; d_gene: TRBD2; v_gene: TRBV9; CDR3aa: CASSGERGVDNEQFF; CDR3nt: TGTGCCAGCAGCGGCGAGCGGGGGGTGGACAATGAGCAGTTCTTC
j_gene: TRBJ2-3; abundance: few; d_gene: TRBD2; v_gene: TRBV7-8; CDR3aa: CASLPRGRAVSDTQYF; CDR3nt: TGTGCCAGCCTTCCCCGGGGGAGGGCCGTATCAGATACGCAGTATTTT
j_gene: TRBJ2-4; abundance: -; d_gene: TRBD1; v_gene: TRBV29-1; CDR3aa: CSVGWGTGAFLAKNIQYF; CDR3nt: TGCAGCGTTGGTTGGGGGACAGGGGCTTTTCTCGCCAAAAACATTCAGTACTTC
j_gene: TRBJ2-6; abundance: -; d_gene: -; v_gene: TRBV7-2; CDR3aa: CASSQTRNVGANVLTF; CDR3nt: TGTGCCAGCAGCCAGACAAGGAATGTTGGGGCCAACGTCCTGACTTTC
j_gene: TRBJ2-1; abundance: -; d_gene: -; v_gene: TRBV11-2; CDR3aa: CASSPRSGSGNNEQFF; CDR3nt: TGTGCCAGCAGCCCCCGGTCCGGGTCAGGGAACAATGAGCAGTTCTTC
j_gene: TRBJ2-7; abundance: -; d_gene: -; v_gene: TRBV3-1; CDR3aa: CASSQGRDPTNEQYF; CDR3nt: TGTGCCAGCAGCCAAGGCCGGGACCCTACCAATGAGCAGTACTTC